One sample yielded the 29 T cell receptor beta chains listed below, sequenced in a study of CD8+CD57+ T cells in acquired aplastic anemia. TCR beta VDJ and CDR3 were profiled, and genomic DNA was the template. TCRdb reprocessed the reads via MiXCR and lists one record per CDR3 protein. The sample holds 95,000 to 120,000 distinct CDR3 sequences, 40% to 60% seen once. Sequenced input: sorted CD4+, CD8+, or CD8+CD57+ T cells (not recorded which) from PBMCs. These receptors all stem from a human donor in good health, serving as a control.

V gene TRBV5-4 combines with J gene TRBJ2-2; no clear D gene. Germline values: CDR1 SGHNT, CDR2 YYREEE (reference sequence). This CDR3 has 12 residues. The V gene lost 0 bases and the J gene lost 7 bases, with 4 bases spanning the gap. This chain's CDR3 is CASSLDYGELFF. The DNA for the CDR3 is TGTGCCAGCAGCTTGGATTACGGGGAGCTGTTTTTT.

The chain's CDR3 is CASSYGNIIQETQYF. CDR3 DNA sequence: TGTGCCAGCAGTTACGGGAACATAATCCAAGAGACCCAGTACTTC. The chain employs TRBV6-5 and TRBJ2-5; unclear D gene. With 2 bases removed from V and 1 base from J, the gap between germline ends came to 11 bases. CDR3 length: 15 amino acids. Germline CDR1 reads MNHEY; CDR2 reads SVGAGI.

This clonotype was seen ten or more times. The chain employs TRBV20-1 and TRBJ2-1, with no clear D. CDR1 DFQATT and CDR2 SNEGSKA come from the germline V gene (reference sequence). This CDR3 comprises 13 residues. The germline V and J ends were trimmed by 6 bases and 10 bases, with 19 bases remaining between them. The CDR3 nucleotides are TGCAGTGCAAGGGCCCTCGGGTGGGGAGAGCAGTTCTTC. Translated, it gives CSARALGWGEQFF.

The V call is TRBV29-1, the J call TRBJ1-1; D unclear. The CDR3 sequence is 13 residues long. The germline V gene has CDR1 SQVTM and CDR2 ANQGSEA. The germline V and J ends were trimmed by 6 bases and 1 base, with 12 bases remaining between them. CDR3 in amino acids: CSVPPDSNTEAFF. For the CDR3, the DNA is TGCAGCGTCCCCCCGGATTCGAACACTGAAGCTTTCTTT.

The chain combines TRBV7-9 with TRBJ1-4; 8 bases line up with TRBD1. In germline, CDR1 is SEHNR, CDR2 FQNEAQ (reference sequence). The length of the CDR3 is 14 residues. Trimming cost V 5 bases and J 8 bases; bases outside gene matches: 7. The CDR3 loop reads CASSLGQGDEKLFF. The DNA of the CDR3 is TGTGCCAGCAGCCTCGGACAGGGCGACGAAAAACTGTTTTTT.

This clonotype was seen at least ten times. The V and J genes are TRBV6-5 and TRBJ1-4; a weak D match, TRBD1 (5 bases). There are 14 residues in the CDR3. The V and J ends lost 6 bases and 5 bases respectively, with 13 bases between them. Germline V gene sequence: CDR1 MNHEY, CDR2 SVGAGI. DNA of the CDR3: TGTGCCAGCAGCTACGACAGTGAAAATGAAAAACTGTTTTTT. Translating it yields CASSYDSENEKLFF.

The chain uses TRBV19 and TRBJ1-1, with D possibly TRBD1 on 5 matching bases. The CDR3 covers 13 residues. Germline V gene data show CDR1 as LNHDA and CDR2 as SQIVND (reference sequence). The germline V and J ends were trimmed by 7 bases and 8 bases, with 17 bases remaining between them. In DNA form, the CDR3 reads TGTGCCAGTACCCCTGACAGAACTGCAGAAGCTTTCTTT. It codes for CASTPDRTAEAFF.

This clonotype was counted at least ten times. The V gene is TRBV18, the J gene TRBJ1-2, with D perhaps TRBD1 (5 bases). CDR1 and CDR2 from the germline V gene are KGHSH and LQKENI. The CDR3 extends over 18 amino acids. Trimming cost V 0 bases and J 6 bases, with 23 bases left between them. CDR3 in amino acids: CASSPPPGRGRGTNGYTF. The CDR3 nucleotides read TGTGCCAGCTCACCACCCCCGGGTAGGGGCCGCGGCACCAATGGCTACACCTTC.

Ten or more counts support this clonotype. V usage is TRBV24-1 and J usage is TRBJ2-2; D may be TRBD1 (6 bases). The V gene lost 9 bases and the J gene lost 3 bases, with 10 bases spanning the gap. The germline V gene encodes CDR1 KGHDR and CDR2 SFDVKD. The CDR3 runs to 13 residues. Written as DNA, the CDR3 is TGTGCCACCTTGGCAGGGGACACCGGGGAGCTGTTTTTT. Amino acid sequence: CATLAGDTGELFF.

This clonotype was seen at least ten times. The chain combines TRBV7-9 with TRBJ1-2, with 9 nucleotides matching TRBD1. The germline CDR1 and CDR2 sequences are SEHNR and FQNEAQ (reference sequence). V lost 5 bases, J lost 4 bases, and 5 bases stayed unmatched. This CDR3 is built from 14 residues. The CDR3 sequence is CASSPRDRAYGYTF. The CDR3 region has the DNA TGTGCCAGCAGCCCCAGGGACAGGGCCTATGGCTACACCTTC.

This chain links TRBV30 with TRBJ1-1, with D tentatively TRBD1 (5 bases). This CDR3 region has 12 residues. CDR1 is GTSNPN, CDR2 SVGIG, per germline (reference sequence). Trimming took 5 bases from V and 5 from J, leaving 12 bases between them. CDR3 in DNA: TGTGCCTGGGCAGACAGTTCTACTGAAGCTTTCTTT. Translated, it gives CAWADSSTEAFF.

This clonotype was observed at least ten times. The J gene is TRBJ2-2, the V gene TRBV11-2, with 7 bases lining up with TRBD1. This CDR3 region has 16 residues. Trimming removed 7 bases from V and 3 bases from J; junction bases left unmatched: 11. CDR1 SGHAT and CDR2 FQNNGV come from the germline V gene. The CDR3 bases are TGTGCCAGCATGCGTTACGGCCAGGGGGACACCGGGGAGCTGTTTTTT. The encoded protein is CASMRYGQGDTGELFF.

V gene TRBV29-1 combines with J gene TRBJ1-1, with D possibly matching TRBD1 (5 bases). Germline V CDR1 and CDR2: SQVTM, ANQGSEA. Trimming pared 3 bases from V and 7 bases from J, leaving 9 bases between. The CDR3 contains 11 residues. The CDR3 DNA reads TGCAGCGTTGATCGAGGGGTTGAAGCTTTCTTT. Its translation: CSVDRGVEAFF.

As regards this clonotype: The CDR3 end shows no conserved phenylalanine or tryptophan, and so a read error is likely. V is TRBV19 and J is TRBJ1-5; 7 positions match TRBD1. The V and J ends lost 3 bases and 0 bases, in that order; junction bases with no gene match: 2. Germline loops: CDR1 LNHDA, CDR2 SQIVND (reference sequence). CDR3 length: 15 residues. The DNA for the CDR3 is TGTGCCAGTAGTATCCAGGGGGATAGCAATCAGCCCCAGCATCTT. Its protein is CASSIQGDSNQPQHL.

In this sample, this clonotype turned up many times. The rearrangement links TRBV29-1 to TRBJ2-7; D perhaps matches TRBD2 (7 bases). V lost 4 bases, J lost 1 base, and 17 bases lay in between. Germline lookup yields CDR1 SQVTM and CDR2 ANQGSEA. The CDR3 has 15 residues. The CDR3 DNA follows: TGCAGCGTTGGGGTAGGGGGGGACAAATCCTACGAGCAGTACTTC. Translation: CSVGVGGDKSYEQYF.

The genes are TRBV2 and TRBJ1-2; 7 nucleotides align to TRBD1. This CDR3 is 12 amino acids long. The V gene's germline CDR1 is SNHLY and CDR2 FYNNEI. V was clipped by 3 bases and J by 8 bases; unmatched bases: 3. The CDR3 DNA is TGTGCCAGCAGTGACCCGGGACAGGGCTACACCTTC. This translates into CASSDPGQGYTF.

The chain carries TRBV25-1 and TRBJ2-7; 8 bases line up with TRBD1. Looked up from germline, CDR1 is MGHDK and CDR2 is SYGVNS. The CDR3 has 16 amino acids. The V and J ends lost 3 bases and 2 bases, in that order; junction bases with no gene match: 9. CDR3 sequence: CASSELSSGGTYEQYF. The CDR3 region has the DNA TGTGCCAGCAGTGAGCTTTCGTCAGGGGGCACCTACGAGCAGTACTTC.

CDR3 region: CSAGDHNTGELFF. CDR3 sequence (DNA): TGCAGTGCCGGTGATCATAACACCGGGGAGCTGTTTTTT. This rearrangement joins TRBV20-1 to TRBJ2-2, with D hard to call. The germline CDR1 and CDR2 sequences are DFQATT and SNEGSKA (reference sequence). Trimming stripped 6 bases from V and 2 bases from J, with 10 bases between. This CDR3 is built from 13 residues.

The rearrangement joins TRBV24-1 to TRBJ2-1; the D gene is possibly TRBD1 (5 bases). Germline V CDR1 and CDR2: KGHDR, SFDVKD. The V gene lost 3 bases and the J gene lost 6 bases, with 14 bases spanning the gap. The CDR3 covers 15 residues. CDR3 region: CATSDPPGYANEQFF. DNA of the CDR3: TGTGCCACCAGTGATCCTCCAGGGTATGCCAATGAGCAGTTCTTC.

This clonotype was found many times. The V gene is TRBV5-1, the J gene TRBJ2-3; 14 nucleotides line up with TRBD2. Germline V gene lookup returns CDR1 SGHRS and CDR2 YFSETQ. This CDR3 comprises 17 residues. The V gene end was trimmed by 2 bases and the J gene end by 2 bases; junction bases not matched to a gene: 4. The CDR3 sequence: CASSFPTSGGDTDTQYF. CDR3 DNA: TGCGCCAGCAGCTTTCCGACTAGCGGGGGGGACACAGATACGCAGTATTTT.

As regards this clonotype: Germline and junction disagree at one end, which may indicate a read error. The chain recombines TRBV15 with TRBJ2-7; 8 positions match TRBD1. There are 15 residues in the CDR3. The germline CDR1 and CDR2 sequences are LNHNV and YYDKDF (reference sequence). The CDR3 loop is CAISTGTGGSYEQYF. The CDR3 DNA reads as TGTGCCATCAGCACCGGGACAGGAGGGTCCTACGAGCAGTACTTC.

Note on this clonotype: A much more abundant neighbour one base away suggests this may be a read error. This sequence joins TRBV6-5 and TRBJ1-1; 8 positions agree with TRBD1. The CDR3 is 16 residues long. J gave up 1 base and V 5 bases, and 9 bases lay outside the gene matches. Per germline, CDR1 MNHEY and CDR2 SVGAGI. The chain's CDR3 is CASSASGGVRNTEAFF. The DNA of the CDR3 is TGTGCCAGCAGTGCCTCAGGGGGCGTCAGGAACACTGAAGCTTTCTTT.

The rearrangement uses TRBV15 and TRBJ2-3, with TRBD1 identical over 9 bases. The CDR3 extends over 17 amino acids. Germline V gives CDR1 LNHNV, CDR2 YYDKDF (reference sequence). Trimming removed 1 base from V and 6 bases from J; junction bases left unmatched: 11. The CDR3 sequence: CATSRVWGQGIEDTQYF. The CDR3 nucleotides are TGTGCCACCAGCAGAGTCTGGGGACAGGGAATTGAGGATACGCAGTATTTT. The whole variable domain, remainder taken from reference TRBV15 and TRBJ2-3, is DAMVIQNPRYQVTQFGKPVTLSCSQTLNHNVMYWYQQKSSQAPKLLFHYYDKDFNNEADTPDNFQSRRPNTSFCFLDIRSPGLGDTAMYLCATSRVWGQGIEDTQYFGPGTRLTVL.

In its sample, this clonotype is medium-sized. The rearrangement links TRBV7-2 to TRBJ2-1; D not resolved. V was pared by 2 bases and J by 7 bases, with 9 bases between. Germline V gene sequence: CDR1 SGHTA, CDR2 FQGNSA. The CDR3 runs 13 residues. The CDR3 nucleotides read TGTGCCAGCAGCTTAAGTAGCTTGAATGAGCAGTTCTTC. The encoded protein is CASSLSSLNEQFF.

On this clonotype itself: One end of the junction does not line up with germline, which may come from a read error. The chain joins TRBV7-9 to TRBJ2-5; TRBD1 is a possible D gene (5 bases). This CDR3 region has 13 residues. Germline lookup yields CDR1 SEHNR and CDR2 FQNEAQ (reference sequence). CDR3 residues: CASSHDRQETQYF. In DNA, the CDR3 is TGCGCCAGCAGCCACGACAGACAGGAGACCCAGTACTTC.

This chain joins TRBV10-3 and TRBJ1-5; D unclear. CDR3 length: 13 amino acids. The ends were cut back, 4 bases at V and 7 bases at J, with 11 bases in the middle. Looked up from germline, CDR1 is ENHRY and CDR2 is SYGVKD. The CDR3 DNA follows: TGTGCCATCAGTGGCGACATAGGGCAGCCCCAGCATTTT. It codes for CAISGDIGQPQHF.

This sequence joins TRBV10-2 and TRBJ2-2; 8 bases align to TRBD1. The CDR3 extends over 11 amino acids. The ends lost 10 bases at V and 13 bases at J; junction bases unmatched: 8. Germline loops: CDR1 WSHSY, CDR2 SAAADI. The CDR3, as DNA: TGCGCCATCGATAAAGACAGGGGGCTGTTTTTT. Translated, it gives CAIDKDRGLFF.

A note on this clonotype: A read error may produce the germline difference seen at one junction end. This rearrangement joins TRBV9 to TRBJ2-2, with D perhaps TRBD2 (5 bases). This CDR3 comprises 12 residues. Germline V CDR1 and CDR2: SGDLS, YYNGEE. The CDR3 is CASSVEAGEPFF. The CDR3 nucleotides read TGTGCCAGCAGCGTAGAAGCCGGGGAGCCGTTTTTT. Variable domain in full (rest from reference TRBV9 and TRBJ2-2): DSGVTQTPKHLITATGQRVTLRCSPRSGDLSVYWYQQSLDQGLQFLIQYYNGEERAKGNILERFSAQQFPDLHSELNLSSLELGDSALYFCASSVEAGEPFFGEGSRLTVL.

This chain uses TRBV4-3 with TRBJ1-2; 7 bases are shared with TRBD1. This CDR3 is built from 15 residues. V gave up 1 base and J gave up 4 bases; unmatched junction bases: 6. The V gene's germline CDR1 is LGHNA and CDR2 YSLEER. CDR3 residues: CASSQGWTGTYGYTF. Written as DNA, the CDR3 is TGCGCCAGCAGCCAAGGATGGACAGGAACCTATGGCTACACCTTC.